This T cell receptor beta chain is from a study of cytomegalovirus exposure and HLA in healthy donors. In the case of this clone: Its antigen remains unknown.

The V end lost 0 bases, the J end lost 4 bases, and 15 bases lay between the germline ends. In germline, CDR1 is MNHEY, CDR2 SVGAGI. The CDR3 loop spans 16 amino acids. Study-wide findings and caveats: Later analysis suggested links between common viral pathogens and several top significant clusters. Rates of TCR association differed by HLA locus in a later analysis, with DRB1 highest and HLA-C lowest.

PCR amplification relied on 60 Vbeta primers (plus 13 Jbeta primers). This table comes from immunoSEQ multiplex PCR, and its TCRdb copy is limited to in-frame clones, with some not included. The sample includes 110,000 or so clones, roughly 63% of them seen just once. Sequencing used PBMCs. The rearrangement uses TRBV6-5 and TRBJ1-2, with a possible D match to TRBD1 (5 bases). The receptor was isolated from a woman aged 70 to 79 in good health and CMV-seropositive. The CDR3 loop reads CASSYSTGGSGYGYTF. The CDR3 bases are TGTGCCAGCAGTTACTCTACGGGGGGATCGGGCTATGGCTACACCTTC.